A single sample is the source of the 16 T cell receptor beta chains below, sequenced in a study of cytomegalovirus exposure and HLA in healthy donors. In the PCR, 60 Vbeta and 13 Jbeta primers were used. This table comes from immunoSEQ multiplex PCR, and its TCRdb copy is limited to in-frame clones, with some not included. The repertoire table contains 90,000 to 150,000 clones. Sequencing was carried out using PBMCs. Every receptor here comes from a man younger than 35 in good health and CMV-seronegative.

The J gene is TRBJ1-2, the V gene TRBV5-1; no reliable D call. The CDR3 consists of 14 residues. V was trimmed by 4 bases and J by 7 bases, leaving 17 bases between them. Looked up from germline, CDR1 is SGHRS and CDR2 is YFSETQ. CDR3 loop: CASSRGRLLPGYTF. For the CDR3, the DNA is TGCGCCAGCAGCCGTGGTCGACTACTCCCTGGCTACACCTTC.

This chain's CDR3 is CAWTGLLQGYGYTF. The CDR3, as DNA: TGTGCCTGGACCGGTTTGTTACAGGGCTATGGCTACACCTTC. V is TRBV30 and J is TRBJ1-2, with a possible D match to TRBD1 (6 bases). Per the germline V gene, CDR1 is GTSNPN and CDR2 is SVGIG (reference sequence). Trimming shortened V by 4 bases and J by 4 bases, and 16 bases separated the two germline ends. This CDR3 is 14 amino acids long. The full variable domain, completed using reference TRBV30 and TRBJ1-2, is SQTIHQWPATLVQPVGSPLSLECTVEGTSNPNLYWYRQAAGRGLQLLFYSVGIGQISSEVPQNLSASRPQDRQFILSSKKLLLSDSGFYLCAWTGLLQGYGYTFGSGTRLTVV.

J is TRBJ1-3 and V is TRBV5-4, with no clear D. The V gene's germline CDR1 is SGHNT and CDR2 YYREEE (reference sequence). The CDR3 is 17 amino acids. V was clipped by 5 bases and J by 0 bases, with 18 bases between them. The CDR3 sequence: CASSFGEPVPSGNTIYF. The CDR3 nucleotides read TGTGCCAGCAGTTTCGGGGAGCCAGTCCCCTCTGGAAACACCATATATTTT.

The genes are TRBV9 and TRBJ2-2; 9 nucleotides match TRBD2. This CDR3 contains 15 residues. CDR1 and CDR2 (germline): SGDLS, YYNGEE. V lost 0 bases and J lost 5; bases outside the gene matches: 2. CDR3 protein: CASSVVTSGTGELFF. For the CDR3, the DNA is TGTGCCAGCAGCGTAGTTACTAGCGGGACCGGGGAGCTGTTTTTT.

Regarding this clone: Mismatch with germline at one junction end may stem from a read error. This CDR3 is also generated by other DNA sequences in the sample. V is TRBV7-6 and J is TRBJ2-3; perhaps TRBD2 as D (5 bases). This CDR3 spans 15 amino acids. CDR1 and CDR2 from the germline V gene are SGHVS and FNYEAQ. DNA for the CDR3: TGTGCAAGCAGCTTATTAGCGTCTAGCACAGATACGCAGTATTTT. Its protein product is CASSLLASSTDTQYF.

The gene calls are TRBV2 and TRBJ1-1, with a possible D match to TRBD1 (5 bases). The germline CDR1 and CDR2 sequences are SNHLY and FYNNEI. This CDR3 comprises 14 residues. The germline V and J ends were trimmed by 4 bases and 4 bases, with 13 bases remaining between them. The CDR3 is CASSGVIGGTEAFF. Here the CDR3 DNA reads TGTGCCAGCAGTGGGGTTATCGGGGGCACTGAAGCTTTCTTT.

The chain has TRBV27 and TRBJ2-7, with TRBD2 as a possible D gene (6 bases). Germline V gene data show CDR1 as MNHEY and CDR2 as SMNVEV (reference sequence). The CDR3 has 11 residues. V dropped 10 bases and J dropped 7 bases, with 14 bases sitting between them. CDR3 protein: CATSFRGEQYF. The CDR3 coding sequence is TGTGCCACCTCGTTTCGGGGGGAGCAGTACTTC.

Details on this clone: One junction end disagrees with the germline gene, perhaps due to a read error. The rearrangement links TRBV30 to TRBJ1-4; the D is unclear. The CDR3 contains 12 residues. Per the germline V gene, CDR1 is GTSNPN and CDR2 is SVGIG (reference sequence). The CDR3 spells CAWSVVPRLVSF. CDR3 bases: TGTGCCTGGAGTGTAGTACCGCGCTTAGTATCATTT.

The chain uses TRBV18 and TRBJ2-7; 9 positions agree with TRBD2. Germline CDR1 reads KGHSH; CDR2 reads LQKENI. CDR3 length equals 14 residues. Trimming took 5 bases from V and 2 from J; bases not matched to a gene: 4. CDR3 sequence: CASSVGLAAYEQYF. DNA of the CDR3: TGTGCCAGCTCAGTGGGACTAGCAGCCTACGAGCAGTACTTC.

The chain couples TRBV19 to TRBJ1-4; possible D gene TRBD1, 5 bases. Per germline, CDR1 LNHDA and CDR2 SQIVND (reference sequence). V lost 10 bases and J 4 bases, leaving 10 bases between the germline ends. The CDR3 totals 12 residues. In DNA form, the CDR3 reads TGTGCCACGAGACAGCGTAATGAAAAACTGTTTTTT. It translates to CATRQRNEKLFF.

The J gene is TRBJ2-5, the V gene TRBV7-2; D is uncertain. The germline V and J ends were trimmed by 2 bases and 5 bases, with 9 bases remaining between them. Germline V gene data show CDR1 as SGHTA and CDR2 as FQGNSA. The CDR3 consists of 13 residues. The CDR3 nucleotides are TGTGCCAGCAGCTTAACGCCACTGGAGACCCAGTACTTC. The encoded protein is CASSLTPLETQYF.

J is TRBJ1-2 and V is TRBV5-1; D may be TRBD1 (5 bases). The CDR3 is made up of 14 amino acids. The germline V gene encodes CDR1 SGHRS and CDR2 YFSETQ. V lost 1 base and J lost 0, with 7 bases in between. DNA for the CDR3: TGCGCCAGCAGCTTGTCAGGGTCTAACTATGGCTACACCTTC. Amino acids: CASSLSGSNYGYTF.

This rearrangement joins TRBV7-2 to TRBJ1-1; D ambiguous. Germline V gene lookup returns CDR1 SGHTA and CDR2 FQGNSA. The CDR3 runs to 15 residues. Trimming pared 8 bases from V and 2 bases from J, leaving 18 bases between. The CDR3 bases are TGTGCCAGCTCTCGTATGGCAGAATTCAACACTGAAGCTTTCTTT. Translated: CASSRMAEFNTEAFF.

This sequence joins TRBV7-9 and TRBJ1-2; weak D call: TRBD1 (5 bases). The CDR3 is made up of 13 amino acids. Between the trimmed V and J ends, which lost 5 bases and 4 bases, there was a span of 11 bases. Germline V lookup: CDR1 SEHNR, CDR2 FQNEAQ (reference sequence). The CDR3 loop reads CASSTGGVYGYTF. In nucleotides, the CDR3 is TGTGCCAGCAGCACGGGGGGAGTCTATGGCTACACCTTC.

The chain joins TRBV7-8 to TRBJ2-2, with 8 bases identical to TRBD1. CDR3 length equals 16 residues. Trimming took 5 bases from V and 4 from J; bases not matched to a gene: 9. Germline loops: CDR1 SGHVS, CDR2 FQNEAQ. The CDR3 loop is CASSTRTGKGTGELFF. The CDR3 coding sequence is TGTGCCAGCAGCACACGGACAGGGAAGGGCACCGGGGAGCTGTTTTTT. The whole variable domain, remainder taken from reference TRBV7-8 and TRBJ2-2, is GAGVSQSPRYKVAKRGQDVALRCDPISGHVSLFWYQQALGQGPEFLTYFQNEAQLDKSGLPSDRFFAERPEGSVSTLKIQRTQQEDSAVYLCASSTRTGKGTGELFFGEGSRLTVL.

The V call is TRBV14, the J call TRBJ1-3, with D unresolved. The CDR3 length is 13 residues. Trimming took 3 bases from V and 0 from J, leaving 3 bases between them. In germline, CDR1 is SGHDN, CDR2 FVKESK. The CDR3 nucleotides are TGTGCCAGCAGCCACCACTCTGGAAACACCATATATTTT. Protein product: CASSHHSGNTIYF.